Listed below are T cell receptor beta chains from one sample, sequenced in a study of blood T cells in healthy people across ages. Using its own MiXCR run on the 5' RACE reads, TCRdb lists one record per CDR3 protein. The table records some 1.5 million distinct CDR3 sequences, approximately 42% of them present only once. Sequenced sample: blood. The source of these receptors is a woman between 18 and 29 years old in good health. Both conserved end residues are part of each CDR3. D genes are given only for firm matches. The size field is filled for only some rows; it gives once, few, many or a size class.

DNA: TGTGCCAGCAGCGCCGCCTGGGTCGGTACGCAGTATTTT; CDR3: CASSAAWVGTQYF; D: -; V: TRBV3-1; size: -; J: TRBJ2-3
DNA: TGTGCCAGCAGCTTCGACGAGGGCCCCCTGCAGTTCTTC; CDR3: CASSFDEGPLQFF; D: -; V: TRBV7-3; size: few; J: TRBJ2-1
DNA: TGTGCCAGCAGGAGACCGGAAGGGGCCAGCTCCTACAATGAGCAGTACTTC; CDR3: CASRRPEGASSYNEQYF; D: -; V: TRBV7-9; size: -; J: TRBJ2-7
DNA: TGTGCCAGCAGTTTGTGGACTAGCGGTTTCAGAGGAGATACGCAGTATTTT; CDR3: CASSLWTSGFRGDTQYF; D: TRBD2; V: TRBV12-3/TRBV12-4; size: -; J: TRBJ2-3
DNA: TGCAGCATTGTGTTCTTGGCAGATACGCAGTATTTT; CDR3: CSIVFLADTQYF; D: -; V: TRBV29-1; size: few; J: TRBJ2-3
DNA: TGCGCCAGCAGCCAGAGACAGGGTTGGGACACTGAAGCTTTCTTT; CDR3: CASSQRQGWDTEAFF; D: TRBD1; V: TRBV5-1; size: -; J: TRBJ1-1
DNA: TGTGCCAGCAGCTTAGGTTTGCGGGAGGGCAGATCCTACAATGAGCAGTACTTC; CDR3: CASSLGLREGRSYNEQYF; D: TRBD2; V: TRBV7-6; size: -; J: TRBJ2-7
DNA: TGCAGCGCCGGTAAGACCTCCTACGAGCAGTACTTC; CDR3: CSAGKTSYEQYF; D: -; V: TRBV29-1; size: -; J: TRBJ2-7
DNA: TGTGCCAGCAGCAAAAGACAGTATGGCTACACCTTC; CDR3: CASSKRQYGYTF; D: -; V: TRBV4-2; size: -; J: TRBJ1-2
DNA: TGTGCCAGCAGCCAATCCGAGCGGGCCTACGAGCAGTACTTC; CDR3: CASSQSERAYEQYF; D: -; V: TRBV16; size: -; J: TRBJ2-7
DNA: TGTACCAGCAGTCCCCAACGGGTCTATAATTCACCCCTCCACTTT; CDR3: CTSSPQRVYNSPLHF; D: -; V: TRBV12-3/TRBV12-4; size: -; J: TRBJ1-6
DNA: TGTGCCACCAGTGACATCGACAGGGGATATGGCTACACCTTC; CDR3: CATSDIDRGYGYTF; D: TRBD1; V: TRBV24-1; size: -; J: TRBJ1-2
DNA: TGCGCCAGCAGCTCCGGACAGGGTGGATCTTCACCCCTCCACTTT; CDR3: CASSSGQGGSSPLHF; D: TRBD1; V: TRBV5-1; size: -; J: TRBJ1-6
DNA: TGTGCCAGCAGTTTAACACCGCAAAACATTCAGTACTTC; CDR3: CASSLTPQNIQYF; D: -; V: TRBV12-3/TRBV12-4; size: -; J: TRBJ2-4
DNA: TGTGCCAGCAGTTTTATGGTCTCCTACGAGCAGTACTTC; CDR3: CASSFMVSYEQYF; D: -; V: TRBV12-3/TRBV12-4; size: -; J: TRBJ2-7
DNA: TGCGCCAGCAGCTCGGGGACAGGGGGATCCAATGAGCAGTACTTC; CDR3: CASSSGTGGSNEQYF; D: TRBD1; V: TRBV5-1; size: -; J: TRBJ2-7
DNA: TGTGCCAGCGGCTCCCCGGGACAGGGGATTAACTATGGCTACACCTTC; CDR3: CASGSPGQGINYGYTF; D: TRBD1; V: TRBV28; size: few; J: TRBJ1-2
DNA: TGCAGCGTTGAAACCGTCGATGGCACAGATACGCAGTATTTT; CDR3: CSVETVDGTDTQYF; D: -; V: TRBV29-1; size: few; J: TRBJ2-3
DNA: TGCAGCGTTGGTCAGGGTAACACTGAAGCTTTCTTT; CDR3: CSVGQGNTEAFF; D: -; V: TRBV29-1; size: many; J: TRBJ1-1
DNA: TGCGCCAGCAGCCAAGATCAGGGCAAGACGCAGTATTTT; CDR3: CASSQDQGKTQYF; D: -; V: TRBV4-1; size: -; J: TRBJ2-3
DNA: TGTGCCAGCAGCTTATTCGGGTCTTGGACCGGGGAGCTGTTTTTT; CDR3: CASSLFGSWTGELFF; D: -; V: TRBV7-9; size: -; J: TRBJ2-2
DNA: TGTGCCAGCAGCCTGAGGGAAGGAGCTCGGGATGAGCAGTTCTTC; CDR3: CASSLREGARDEQFF; D: -; V: TRBV9; size: few; J: TRBJ2-1
DNA: TGTGCCAGCAGCCCGCACCCGGAGAGCACCGGGGAGCTGTTTTTT; CDR3: CASSPHPESTGELFF; D: -; V: TRBV7-8; size: few; J: TRBJ2-2
DNA: TGTGCCACCAGTGATGCAAATGTACAGGGGCGGCCGTTCTTC; CDR3: CATSDANVQGRPFF; D: TRBD1; V: TRBV24-1; size: -; J: TRBJ2-1
DNA: TGTGCCAGCAGCCCGCTTCGCAGGGGAAACACTGAAGCTTTCTTT; CDR3: CASSPLRRGNTEAFF; D: -; V: TRBV14; size: -; J: TRBJ1-1
DNA: TGTGCCAGCAGCTTAGACCCCAGGGGCCCCTACAATGAGCAGTTCTTC; CDR3: CASSLDPRGPYNEQFF; D: -; V: TRBV11-2; size: few; J: TRBJ2-1
DNA: TGTGCCAGCAGCTCCGGTGCGGGCCCTAATGAAAAACTGTTTTTT; CDR3: CASSSGAGPNEKLFF; D: -; V: TRBV7-9; size: -; J: TRBJ1-4
DNA: TGTGCCAGCAGTGAATCTGGACATTACTACAATGAGCAGTACTTC; CDR3: CASSESGHYYNEQYF; D: -; V: TRBV6-1; size: -; J: TRBJ2-7
DNA: TGCGCCAGCAGCTTGAGGGGGGAAGTGGGCTATGGCTACACCTTC; CDR3: CASSLRGEVGYGYTF; D: -; V: TRBV5-1; size: few; J: TRBJ1-2
DNA: TGTGCCAGCAGCTGGGAATTGCATAATTCACCCCTCCACTTT; CDR3: CASSWELHNSPLHF; D: -; V: TRBV27; size: -; J: TRBJ1-6
DNA: TGTGCCAGCAGCTTAGGCGTCAGGTACCAAGAGACCCAGTACTTC; CDR3: CASSLGVRYQETQYF; D: -; V: TRBV7-9; size: -; J: TRBJ2-5
DNA: TGTGCCATCAGTGAAGAGGCAGGGTCCCCACTGTTTTTT; CDR3: CAISEEAGSPLFF; D: -; V: TRBV10-3; size: few; J: TRBJ1-4
DNA: TGTGCCAGCAGCGTAGCAGGCGACGACACCTATTATGGCTACACCTTC; CDR3: CASSVAGDDTYYGYTF; D: -; V: TRBV9; size: -; J: TRBJ1-2
DNA: TGTGCCAGCAGCTTAGATGGACGAAGCTCCGGGGAGCTGTTTTTT; CDR3: CASSLDGRSSGELFF; D: -; V: TRBV11-2; size: -; J: TRBJ2-2
DNA: TGTGCCAGCAGTCCCAGCGGGTACAGACAAGAGACCCAGTACTTC; CDR3: CASSPSGYRQETQYF; D: -; V: TRBV6-6; size: few; J: TRBJ2-5
DNA: TGCGCCAGCAGCTTCTGGGGTGAGAGGACTGAAGCTTTCTTT; CDR3: CASSFWGERTEAFF; D: -; V: TRBV5-1; size: few; J: TRBJ1-1
DNA: TGTGCCAGCAGCGCCGCGGGAAAAGAGACCCAGTACTTC; CDR3: CASSAAGKETQYF; D: -; V: TRBV9; size: few; J: TRBJ2-5